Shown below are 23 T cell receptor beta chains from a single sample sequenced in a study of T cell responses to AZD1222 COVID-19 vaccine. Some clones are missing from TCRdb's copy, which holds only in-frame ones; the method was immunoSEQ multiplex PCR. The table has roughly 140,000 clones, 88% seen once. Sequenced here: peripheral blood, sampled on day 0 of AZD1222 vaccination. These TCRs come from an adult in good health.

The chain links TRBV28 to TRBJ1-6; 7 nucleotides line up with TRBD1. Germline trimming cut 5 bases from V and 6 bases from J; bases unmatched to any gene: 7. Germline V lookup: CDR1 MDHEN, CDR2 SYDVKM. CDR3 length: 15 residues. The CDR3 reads CASSVRQGLNSPLHF. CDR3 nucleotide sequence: TGTGCCAGCAGTGTACGACAGGGTCTTAATTCACCCCTCCACTTT.

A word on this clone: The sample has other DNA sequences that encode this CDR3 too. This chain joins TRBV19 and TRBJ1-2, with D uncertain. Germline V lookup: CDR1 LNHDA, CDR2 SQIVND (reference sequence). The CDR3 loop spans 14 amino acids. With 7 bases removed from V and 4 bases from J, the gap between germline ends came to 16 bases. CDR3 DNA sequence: TGTGCCAGTACCCTAGGCGGAGGGAGCTATGGCTACACCTTC. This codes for CASTLGGGSYGYTF.

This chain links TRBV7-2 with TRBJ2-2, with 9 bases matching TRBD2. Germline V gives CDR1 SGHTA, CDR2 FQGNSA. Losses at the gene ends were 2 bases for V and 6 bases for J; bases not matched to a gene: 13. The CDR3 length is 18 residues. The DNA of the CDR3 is TGTGCCAGCAGCTTAATGGCAGGGCGAGCGGGAGGAGCCGGGGAGCTGTTTTTT. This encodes CASSLMAGRAGGAGELFF.

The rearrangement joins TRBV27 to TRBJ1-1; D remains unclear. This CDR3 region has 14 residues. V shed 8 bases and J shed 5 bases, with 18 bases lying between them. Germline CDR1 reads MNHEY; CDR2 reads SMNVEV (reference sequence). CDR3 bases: TGTGCCAGCCGACCCCAGTCGGCCGGTACTGAAGCTTTCTTT. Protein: CASRPQSAGTEAFF.

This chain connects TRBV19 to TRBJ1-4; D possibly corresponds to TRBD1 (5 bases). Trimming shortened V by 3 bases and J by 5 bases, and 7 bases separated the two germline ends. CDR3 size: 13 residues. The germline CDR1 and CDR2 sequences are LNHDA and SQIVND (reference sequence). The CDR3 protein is CASSMAGNEKLFF. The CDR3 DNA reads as TGTGCCAGTAGTATGGCAGGGAATGAAAAACTGTTTTTT.

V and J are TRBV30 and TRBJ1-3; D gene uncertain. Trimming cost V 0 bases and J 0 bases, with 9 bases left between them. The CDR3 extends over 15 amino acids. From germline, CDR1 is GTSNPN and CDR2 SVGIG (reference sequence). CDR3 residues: CAWSVEGLSGNTIYF. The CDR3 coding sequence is TGTGCCTGGAGTGTGGAGGGCCTCTCTGGAAACACCATATATTTT.

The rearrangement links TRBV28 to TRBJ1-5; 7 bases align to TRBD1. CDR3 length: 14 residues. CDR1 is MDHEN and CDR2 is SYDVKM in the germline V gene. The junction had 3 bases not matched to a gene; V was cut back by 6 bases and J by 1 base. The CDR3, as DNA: TGTGCCAGCAGGGCAGGGGGAAGCAATCAGCCCCAGCATTTT. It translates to CASRAGGSNQPQHF.

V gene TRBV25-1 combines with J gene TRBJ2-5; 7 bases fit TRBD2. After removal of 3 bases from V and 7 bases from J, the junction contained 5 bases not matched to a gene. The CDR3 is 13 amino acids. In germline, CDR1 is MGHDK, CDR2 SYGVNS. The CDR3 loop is CASSERLAATQYF. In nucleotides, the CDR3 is TGTGCCAGCAGTGAGCGGCTAGCGGCGACCCAGTACTTC.

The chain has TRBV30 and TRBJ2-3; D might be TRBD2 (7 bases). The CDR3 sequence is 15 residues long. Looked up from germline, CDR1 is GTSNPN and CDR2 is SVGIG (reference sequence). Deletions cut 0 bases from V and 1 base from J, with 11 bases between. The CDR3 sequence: CAWSVGGGGTDTQYF. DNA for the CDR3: TGTGCCTGGAGTGTAGGGGGGGGAGGCACAGATACGCAGTATTTT.

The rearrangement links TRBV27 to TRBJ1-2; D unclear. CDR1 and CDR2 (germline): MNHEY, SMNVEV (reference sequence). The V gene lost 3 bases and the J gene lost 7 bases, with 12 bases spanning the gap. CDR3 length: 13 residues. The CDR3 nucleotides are TGTGCCAGCAGTTTCCGGGGTATGGGTGGCTACACCTTC. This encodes CASSFRGMGGYTF.

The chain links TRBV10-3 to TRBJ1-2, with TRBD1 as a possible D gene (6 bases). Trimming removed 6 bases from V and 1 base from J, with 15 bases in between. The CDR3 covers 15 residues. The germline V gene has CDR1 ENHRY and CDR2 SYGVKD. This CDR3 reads CAIRGGGIVNYGYTF. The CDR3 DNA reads TGTGCCATCAGAGGGGGAGGGATCGTTAACTATGGCTACACCTTC.

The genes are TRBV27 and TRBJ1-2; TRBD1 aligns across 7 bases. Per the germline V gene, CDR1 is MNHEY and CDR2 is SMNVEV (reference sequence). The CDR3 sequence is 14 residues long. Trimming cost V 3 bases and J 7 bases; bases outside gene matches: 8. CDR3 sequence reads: CASSLTGPTGGYTF. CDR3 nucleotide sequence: TGTGCCAGCAGTTTGACAGGGCCAACGGGTGGCTACACCTTC.

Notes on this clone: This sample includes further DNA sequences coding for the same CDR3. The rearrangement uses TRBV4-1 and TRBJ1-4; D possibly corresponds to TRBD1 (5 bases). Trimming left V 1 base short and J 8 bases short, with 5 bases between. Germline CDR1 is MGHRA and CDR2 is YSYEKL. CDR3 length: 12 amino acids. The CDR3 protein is CASSQGGEKLFF. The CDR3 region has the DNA TGCGCCAGCAGCCAAGGGGGCGAAAAACTGTTTTTT.

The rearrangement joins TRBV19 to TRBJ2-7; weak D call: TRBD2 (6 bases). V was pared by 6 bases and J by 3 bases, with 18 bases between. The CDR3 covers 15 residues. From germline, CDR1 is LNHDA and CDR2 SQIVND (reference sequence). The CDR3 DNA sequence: TGTGCCAGTAGGGGAGGACACATTGACAGCTACGAGCAGTACTTC. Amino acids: CASRGGHIDSYEQYF.

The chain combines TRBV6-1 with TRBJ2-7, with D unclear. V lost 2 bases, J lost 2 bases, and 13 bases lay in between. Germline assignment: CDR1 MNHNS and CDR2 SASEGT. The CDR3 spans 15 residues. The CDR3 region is CASSEFLQRAYEQYF. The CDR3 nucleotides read TGTGCCAGCAGTGAATTCTTGCAGCGAGCCTACGAGCAGTACTTC.

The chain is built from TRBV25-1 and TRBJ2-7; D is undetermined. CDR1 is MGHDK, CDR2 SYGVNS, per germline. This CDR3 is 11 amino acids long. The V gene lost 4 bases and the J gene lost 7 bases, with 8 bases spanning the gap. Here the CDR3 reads CASSGLWEQYF. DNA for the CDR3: TGTGCCAGCAGTGGCTTGTGGGAGCAGTACTTC.

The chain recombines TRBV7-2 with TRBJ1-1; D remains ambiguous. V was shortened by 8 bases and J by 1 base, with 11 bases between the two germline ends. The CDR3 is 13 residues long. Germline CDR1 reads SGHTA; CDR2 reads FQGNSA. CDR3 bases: TGTGCCAGCGGTGGACGGGCGAACACTGAAGCTTTCTTT. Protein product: CASGGRANTEAFF.

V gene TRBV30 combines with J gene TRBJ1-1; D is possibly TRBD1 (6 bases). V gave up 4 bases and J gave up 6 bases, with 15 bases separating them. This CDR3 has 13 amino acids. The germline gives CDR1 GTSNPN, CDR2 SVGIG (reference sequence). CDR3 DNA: TGTGCCTGGAACGAACGGGGGGGCCCTGAAGCTTTCTTT. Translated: CAWNERGGPEAFF.

This CDR3 reads CASIPDKVSGLSYEQYF. In DNA, the CDR3 is TGTGCCAGCATCCCTGACAAGGTTAGCGGGCTCTCCTACGAGCAGTACTTC. V gene TRBV2 combines with J gene TRBJ2-7, with 7 bases fitting TRBD2. The germline V gene encodes CDR1 SNHLY and CDR2 FYNNEI. The ends lost 7 bases at V and 0 bases at J; junction bases unmatched: 15. The CDR3 is 17 residues long.

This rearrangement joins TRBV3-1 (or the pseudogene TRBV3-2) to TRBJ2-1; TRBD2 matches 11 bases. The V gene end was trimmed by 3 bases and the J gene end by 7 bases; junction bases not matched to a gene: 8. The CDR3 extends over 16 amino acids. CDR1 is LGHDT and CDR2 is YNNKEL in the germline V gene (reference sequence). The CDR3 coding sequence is TGTGCCAGCAGCCAGGAAAGGACTAGCGGGTGGAATGAGCAGTTCTTC. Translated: CASSQERTSGWNEQFF.

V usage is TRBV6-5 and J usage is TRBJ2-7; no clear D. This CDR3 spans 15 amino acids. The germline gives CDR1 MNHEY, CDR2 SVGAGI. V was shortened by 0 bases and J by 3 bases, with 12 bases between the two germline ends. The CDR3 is CASSYSRPSNYEQYF. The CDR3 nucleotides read TGTGCCAGCAGTTACTCGCGCCCCTCAAACTACGAGCAGTACTTC.

The DNA of the CDR3 is TGTGCCAGCAGCGTAGGGGACAGCCCCTATGGCTACACCTTC. It encodes CASSVGDSPYGYTF. This rearrangement joins TRBV9 to TRBJ1-2; 7 nucleotides agree with TRBD1. The germline V gene has CDR1 SGDLS and CDR2 YYNGEE. The CDR3 covers 14 residues. V shed 0 bases and J 4 bases; nucleotides not matched to a gene: 3. Full variable domain (missing parts from reference TRBV9 and TRBJ1-2): DSGVTQTPKHLITATGQRVTLRCSPRSGDLSVYWYQQSLDQGLQFLIQYYNGEERAKGNILERFSAQQFPDLHSELNLSSLELGDSALYFCASSVGDSPYGYTFGSGTRLTVV.

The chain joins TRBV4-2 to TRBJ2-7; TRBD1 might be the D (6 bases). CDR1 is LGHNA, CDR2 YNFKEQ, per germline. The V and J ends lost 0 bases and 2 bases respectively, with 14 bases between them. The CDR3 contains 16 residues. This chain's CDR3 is CASSQDATGSAYEQYF. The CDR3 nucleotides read TGTGCCAGCAGCCAAGATGCTACAGGGTCCGCCTACGAGCAGTACTTC.